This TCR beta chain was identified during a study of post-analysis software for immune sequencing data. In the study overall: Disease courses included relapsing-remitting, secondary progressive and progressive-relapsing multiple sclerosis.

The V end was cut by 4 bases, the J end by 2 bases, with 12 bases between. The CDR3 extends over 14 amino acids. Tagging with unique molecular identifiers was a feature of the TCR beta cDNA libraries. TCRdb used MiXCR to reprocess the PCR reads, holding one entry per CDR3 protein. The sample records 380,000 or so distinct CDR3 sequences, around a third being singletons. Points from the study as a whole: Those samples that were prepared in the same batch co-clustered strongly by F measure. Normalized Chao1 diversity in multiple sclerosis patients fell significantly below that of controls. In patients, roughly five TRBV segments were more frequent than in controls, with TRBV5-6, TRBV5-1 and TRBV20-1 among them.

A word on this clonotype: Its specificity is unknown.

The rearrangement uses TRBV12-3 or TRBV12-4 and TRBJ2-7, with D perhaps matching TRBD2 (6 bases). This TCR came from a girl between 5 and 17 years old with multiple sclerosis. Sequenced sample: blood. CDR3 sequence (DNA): TGTGCCAGCAGTTACGGGGGATGGGCCTACGAGCAGTACTTC. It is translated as CASSYGGWAYEQYF.